This T cell receptor beta chain was sequenced during a study of blood T cell repertoires in COVID-19. Study at large: Acute and convalescent COVID-19 specimens originated in the United States, Italy and Spain.

Clones were sequenced by immunoSEQ multiplex PCR, and TCRdb holds only the in-frame ones, with some missing. The top ten clones hold about 8.2% of a sample with 150,000 or so clones, 65% to 90% of them seen once. V lost 5 bases, J lost 5 bases, and 6 bases stayed unmatched. The CDR3 spans 15 residues. The germline gives CDR1 ENHRY, CDR2 SYGVKD. The sequenced material came from peripheral blood. This chain links TRBV10-3 with TRBJ2-2; 9 bases agree with TRBD1. This TCR derives from a man aged 60-69 years with acute or convalescent COVID-19. This CDR3 reads CAISSGTGSTGELFF. CDR3 nucleotides: TGTGCCATCAGTTCCGGGACAGGGTCGACCGGGGAGCTGTTTTTT.